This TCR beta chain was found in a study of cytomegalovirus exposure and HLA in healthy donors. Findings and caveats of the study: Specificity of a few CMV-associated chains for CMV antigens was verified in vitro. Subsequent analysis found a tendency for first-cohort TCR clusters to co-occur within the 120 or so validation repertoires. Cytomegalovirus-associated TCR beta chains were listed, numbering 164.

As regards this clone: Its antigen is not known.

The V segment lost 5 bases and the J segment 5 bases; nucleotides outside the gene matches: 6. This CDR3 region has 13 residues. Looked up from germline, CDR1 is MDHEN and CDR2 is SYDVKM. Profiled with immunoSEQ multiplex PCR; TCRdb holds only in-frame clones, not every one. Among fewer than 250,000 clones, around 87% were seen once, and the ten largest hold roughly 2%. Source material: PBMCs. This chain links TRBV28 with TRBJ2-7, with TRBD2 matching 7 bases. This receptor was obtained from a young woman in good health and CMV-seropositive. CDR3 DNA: TGTGCCAGCAGTAGCGGGATCTTCGACGAGCAGTACTTC. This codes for CASSSGIFDEQYF.